This T cell receptor beta chain was sequenced in a study of blood T cell repertoires in COVID-19. In the study overall: COVID-19 samples collected from the United States, Italy and Spain covered acute and convalescent phases. The cDNA or gDNA used as material had been derived from T cells, B-cell-depleted T cells, or PBMCs.

Only a few counts were recorded for this clone. The CDR3 covers 16 residues. Germline CDR1 reads SGHDT; CDR2 reads YYEEEE. V lost 0 bases, J lost 8 bases, and 18 bases lay in between. Libraries were prepared by immunoSEQ multiplex PCR; TCRdb keeps only in-frame clonotypes and omits some of them. This sample has 50,000 to 80,000 clones; 70% to 90% occur once, and the top ten carry just under 7%. This sequence originates from a man between 45 and 60 years old with active COVID-19. The chain links TRBV5-6 to TRBJ2-1; D gene uncertain. Source material: peripheral blood. The CDR3 DNA is TGTGCCAGCAGCTTGGCCGGCGGCTACCTCTCACATGAGCAGTTCTTC. This sequence encodes CASSLAGGYLSHEQFF.